This T cell receptor (beta chain) appears in the sequencing data of a study of OX40 agonist ivuxolimab in advanced cancers. Whole-study context: Past anti-PD-1, anti-PD-L1 or anti-CTLA-4 therapy was accepted, and approximately 40% had received some.

Looked up from germline, CDR1 is SGHRS and CDR2 is YFSETQ. This CDR3 is built from 16 residues. Trimming removed 0 bases from V and 6 bases from J, with 16 bases in between. TCRdb's table, derived via immunoSEQ multiplex PCR, lists solely in-frame clones and lacks some. The data contain tens of thousands of clones, 84% of them singletons. This specimen consisted of CD4+ or CD8+ T cells sorted from blood, obtained in a trial of the OX40 agonist ivuxolimab. J is TRBJ2-1 and V is TRBV5-1; TRBD2 is a possible D gene (5 bases). The clonotype was recovered from an adult with an advanced solid tumor such as melanoma, head and neck, liver or kidney cancer. CDR3 protein: CASSLETTSLINEQFF. The DNA of the CDR3 is TGCGCCAGCAGCTTGGAAACCACTAGTCTAATCAATGAGCAGTTCTTC. The whole variable domain, filled in from reference TRBV5-1 and TRBJ2-1, reads KAGVTQTPRYLIKTRGQQVTLSCSPISGHRSVSWYQQTPGQGLQFLFEYFSETQRNKGNFPGRFSGRQFSNSRSEMNVSTLELGDSALYLCASSLETTSLINEQFFGPGTRLTVL.